This entry is about one TCR beta chain. Its antigen is still unknown. There are no base qualities to consult, and no much larger clone falls within one base. Distinct nucleotide sequences in the sample also encode this CDR3. Whole blood was collected in K2EDTA tubes by collaborating institutions according to the institutions' own protocols. For TCRbeta analysis, collaborators shipped samples as frozen whole blood, isolated PBMCs, or DNA extracted from either of those sample types. TCRbeta CDR3 regions were amplified from genomic DNA by means of the immunoSEQ Assay, a bias-controlled multiplex PCR. The original methods were these. Within the assay, amplification of reference gene primers was used to estimate how many nucleated cells each sample contained. To quantify the absolute abundance of each unique TCRbeta CDR3 rearrangement, sequence reads were collapsed and filtered. For each sample, productive Simpson clonality was calculated by taking the square root of Simpson's diversity index across productive rearrangements. TCRdb retrieved this table from immuneACCESS and kept in-frame rearrangements only. Not all clones are present; in checked studies, unresolved V genes account for under half, and no reason is known for the remainder. Clone size and V and J calls were adopted from that table, with D and trimming inferred from the DNA. Within this sample are 70,000 to 85,000 clones, with around 86% of them counted one time only. The ten largest clones add up to about 2.1% of the sample.

The data derive from a study of blood T cell repertoires in COVID-19 (dated by TCRdb to about 2020). A note on the overall study: Collaborator samples came from the United States, Italy and Spain and covered acute and convalescent phases of COVID-19. The material from the prospective study consisted of cDNA or gDNA derived from T cells, B-cell-depleted T cells, or PBMCs. Deeply sampled blood TCRbeta repertoires from subjects exposed to, actively infected with, or recovered from COVID-19 were included in the dataset. The repertoires were made available in a free public database intended to serve as a resource for research on the immune response to SARS-CoV-2. Samples came from the ongoing ImmuneRACE study (first 160 participants) plus 1,254 subjects from 6 global collaborators. Nearly every sample came with metadata listing a de-identified subject ID, COVID-19 status, age in years and sex. Where available, HLA class I and class II types were obtained from metadata supplied by the sample provider rather than from assay-based typing. The paper as a whole reports these results and caveats: The quantity of clinical and demographic metadata differed by source and by participant and was supplied without curation.

Trimmed from V: 7 bases; trimmed from J: 3 bases; junction bases lacking a gene match: 2. Based on the germline V gene, the CDR1 and CDR2 sequences are MDHEN and SYDVKM. The CDR3 sequence holds 12 residues, the cysteine and phenylalanine included. Kept here is only the CDR3 DNA, which spans 36 bases and is read in frame from base 1. The specimen sequenced was peripheral blood. The clonotype originates from a woman between 55 and 75 years old with acute or convalescent COVID-19. The sequence links TRBV28 to TRBJ1-2, and TRBD1 aligns with 7 junction nucleotides. This receptor carries the CDR3 CASTDRDYGYTF. The DNA sequence is given as TGTGCCAGCACCGACAGGGACTATGGCTACACCTTC.